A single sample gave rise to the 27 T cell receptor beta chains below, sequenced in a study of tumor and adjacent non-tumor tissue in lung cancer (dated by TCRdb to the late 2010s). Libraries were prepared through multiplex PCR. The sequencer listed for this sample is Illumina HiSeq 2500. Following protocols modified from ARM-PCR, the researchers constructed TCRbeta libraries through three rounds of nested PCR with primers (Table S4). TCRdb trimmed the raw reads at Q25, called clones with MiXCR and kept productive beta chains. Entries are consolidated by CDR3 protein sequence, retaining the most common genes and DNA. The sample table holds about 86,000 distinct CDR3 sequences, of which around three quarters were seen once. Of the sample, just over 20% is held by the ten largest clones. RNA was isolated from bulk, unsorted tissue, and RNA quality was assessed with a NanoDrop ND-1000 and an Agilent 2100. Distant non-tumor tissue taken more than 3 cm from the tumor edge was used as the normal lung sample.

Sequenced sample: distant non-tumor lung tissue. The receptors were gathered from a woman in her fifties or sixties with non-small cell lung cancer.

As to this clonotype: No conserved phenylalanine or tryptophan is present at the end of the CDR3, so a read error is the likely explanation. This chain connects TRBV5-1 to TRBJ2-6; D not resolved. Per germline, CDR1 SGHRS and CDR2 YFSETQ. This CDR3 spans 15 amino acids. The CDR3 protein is CAGSQVPVGANVLTI. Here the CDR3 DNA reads TGCGCCGGCAGCCAAGTTCCGGTGGGGGCCAACGTCCTGACTATC.

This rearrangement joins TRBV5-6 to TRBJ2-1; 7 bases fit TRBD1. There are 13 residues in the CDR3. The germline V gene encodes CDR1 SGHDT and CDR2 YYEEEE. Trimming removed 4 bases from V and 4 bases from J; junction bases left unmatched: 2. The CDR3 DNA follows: TGTGCCAGCAGCCGACAGGGATACAATGAGCAGTTCTTC. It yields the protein CASSRQGYNEQFF. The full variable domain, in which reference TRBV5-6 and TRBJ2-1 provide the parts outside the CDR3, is DAGVTQSPTHLIKTRGQQVTLRCSPKSGHDTVSWYQQALGQGPQFIFQYYEEEERQRGNFPDRFSGHQFPNYSSELNVNALLLGDSALYLCASSRQGYNEQFFGPGTRLTVL.

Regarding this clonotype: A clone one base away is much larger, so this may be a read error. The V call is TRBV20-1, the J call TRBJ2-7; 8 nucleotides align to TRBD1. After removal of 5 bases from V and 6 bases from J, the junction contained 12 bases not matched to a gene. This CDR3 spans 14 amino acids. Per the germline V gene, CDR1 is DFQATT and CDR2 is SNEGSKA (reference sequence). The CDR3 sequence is CSAGPGGALGEQYF. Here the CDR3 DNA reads TGCAGTGCTGGCCCAGGGGGCGCTTTGGGCGAGCAGTACTTC.

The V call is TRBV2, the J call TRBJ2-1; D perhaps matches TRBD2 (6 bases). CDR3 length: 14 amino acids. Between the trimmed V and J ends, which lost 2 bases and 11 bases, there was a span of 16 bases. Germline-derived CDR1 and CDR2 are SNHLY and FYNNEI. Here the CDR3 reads CASSEYGLARQQFF. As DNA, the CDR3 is TGTGCCAGCAGTGAATATGGTCTAGCGAGGCAGCAGTTCTTC.

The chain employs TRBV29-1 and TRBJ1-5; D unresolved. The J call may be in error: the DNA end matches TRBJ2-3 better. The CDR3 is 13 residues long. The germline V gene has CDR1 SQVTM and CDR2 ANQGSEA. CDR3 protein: CSVETLQVQPQYF. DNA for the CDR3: TGCAGCGTTGAAACGCTACAAGTTCAGCCCCAGTATTTT.

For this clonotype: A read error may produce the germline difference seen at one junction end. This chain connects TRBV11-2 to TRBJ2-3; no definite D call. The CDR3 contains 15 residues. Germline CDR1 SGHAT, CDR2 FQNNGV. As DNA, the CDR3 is TGCGCCAGCAGCTTAGGACCCCCAGAGGACCATACGCAGTTTTTT. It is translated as CASSLGPPEDHTQFF.

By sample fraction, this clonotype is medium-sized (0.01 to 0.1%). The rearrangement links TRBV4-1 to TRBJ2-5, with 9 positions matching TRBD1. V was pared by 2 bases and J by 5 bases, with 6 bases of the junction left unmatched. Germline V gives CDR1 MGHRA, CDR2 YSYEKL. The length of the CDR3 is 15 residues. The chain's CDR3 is CASSQPGQGKETQYF. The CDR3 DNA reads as TGCGCCAGCAGCCAACCGGGACAGGGCAAGGAGACCCAGTACTTC.

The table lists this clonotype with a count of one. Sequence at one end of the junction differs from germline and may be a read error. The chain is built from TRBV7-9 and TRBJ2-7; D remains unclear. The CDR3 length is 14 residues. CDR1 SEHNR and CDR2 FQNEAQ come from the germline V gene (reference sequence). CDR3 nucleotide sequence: TGTGCCTGCAGCTTAGTTGTGACCCTCGACGAGCAGTACTTC. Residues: CACSLVVTLDEQYF.

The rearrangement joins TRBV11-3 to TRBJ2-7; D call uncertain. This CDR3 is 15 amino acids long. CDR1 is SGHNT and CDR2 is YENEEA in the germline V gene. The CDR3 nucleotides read TGTTCCTGCATCCCCCTTGAAGGAGTGGGGTGCGAGCAGTACTTC. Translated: CSCIPLEGVGCEQYF.

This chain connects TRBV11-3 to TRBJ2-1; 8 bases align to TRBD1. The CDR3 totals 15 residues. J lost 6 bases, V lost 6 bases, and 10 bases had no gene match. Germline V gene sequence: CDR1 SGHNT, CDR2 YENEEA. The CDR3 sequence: CASSLWTGSINEQFF. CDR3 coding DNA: TGTGCCAGCAGTCTCTGGACAGGGTCCATCAATGAGCAGTTCTTC.

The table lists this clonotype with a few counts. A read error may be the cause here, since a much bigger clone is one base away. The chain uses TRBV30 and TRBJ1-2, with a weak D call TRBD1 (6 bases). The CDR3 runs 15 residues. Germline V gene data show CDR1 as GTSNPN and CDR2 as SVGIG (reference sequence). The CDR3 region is CAWSPTGRANYGYAF. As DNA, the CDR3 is TGTGCCTGGAGTCCTACAGGGAGGGCTAACTATGGCTACGCCTTC.

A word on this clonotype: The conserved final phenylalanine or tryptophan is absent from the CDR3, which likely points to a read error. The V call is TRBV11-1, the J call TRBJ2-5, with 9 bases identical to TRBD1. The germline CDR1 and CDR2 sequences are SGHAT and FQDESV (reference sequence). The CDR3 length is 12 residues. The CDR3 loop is CVSSSMGQGQYI. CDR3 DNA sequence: TGTGTCAGTAGCTCGATGGGACAGGGCCAGTACATC.

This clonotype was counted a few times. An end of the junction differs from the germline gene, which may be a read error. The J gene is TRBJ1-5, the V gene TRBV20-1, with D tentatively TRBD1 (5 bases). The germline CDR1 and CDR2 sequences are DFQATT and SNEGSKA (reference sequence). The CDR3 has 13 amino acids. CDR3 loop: CSAGWGHNQHQHF. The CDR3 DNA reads TGCAGTGCTGGGTGGGGCCACAATCAGCACCAGCATTTT.

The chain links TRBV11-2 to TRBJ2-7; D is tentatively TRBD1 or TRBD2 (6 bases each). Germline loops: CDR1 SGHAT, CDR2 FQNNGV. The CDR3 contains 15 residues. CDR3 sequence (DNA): TGTACTAGCAGCTCCCCAAGGGGGTGGGGGTTCGAGCAGTACTTC. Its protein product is CTSSSPRGWGFEQYF.

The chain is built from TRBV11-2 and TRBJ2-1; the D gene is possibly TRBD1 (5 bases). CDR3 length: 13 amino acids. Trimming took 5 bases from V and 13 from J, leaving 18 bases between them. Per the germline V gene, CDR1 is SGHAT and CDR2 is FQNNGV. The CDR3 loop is CASSLGAFNEQFF. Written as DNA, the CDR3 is TGTGCCAGCAGCCTAGGGGCTTTCAACGAACAGTTCTTC.

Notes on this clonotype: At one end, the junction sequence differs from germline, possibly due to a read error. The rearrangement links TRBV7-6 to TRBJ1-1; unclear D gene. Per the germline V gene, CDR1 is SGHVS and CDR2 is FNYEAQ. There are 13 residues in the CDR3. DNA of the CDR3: TGTGCCAGCAGCCAAAGCATGAACAATGAAGCTTTCTTT. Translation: CASSQSMNNEAFF.

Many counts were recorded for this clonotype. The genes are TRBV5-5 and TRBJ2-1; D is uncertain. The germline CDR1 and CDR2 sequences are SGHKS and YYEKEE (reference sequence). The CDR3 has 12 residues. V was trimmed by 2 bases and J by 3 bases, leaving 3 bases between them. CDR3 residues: CASSLLYNEQFF. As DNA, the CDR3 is TGTGCCAGCAGCTTACTCTACAATGAGCAGTTCTTC.

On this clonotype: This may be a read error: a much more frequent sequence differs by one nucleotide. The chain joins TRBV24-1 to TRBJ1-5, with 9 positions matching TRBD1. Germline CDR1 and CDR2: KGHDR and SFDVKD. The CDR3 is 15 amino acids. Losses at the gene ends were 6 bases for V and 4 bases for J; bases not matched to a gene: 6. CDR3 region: CATSTPGQGNQPQHF. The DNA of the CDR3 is TGTGCCACCAGTACCCCGGGACAGGGAAATCAGCCCCAGCATTTT.

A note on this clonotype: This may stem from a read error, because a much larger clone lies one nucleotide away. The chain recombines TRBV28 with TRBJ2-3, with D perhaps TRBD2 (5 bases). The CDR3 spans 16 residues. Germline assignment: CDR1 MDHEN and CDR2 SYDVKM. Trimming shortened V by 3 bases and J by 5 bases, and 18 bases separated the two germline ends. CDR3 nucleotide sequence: TGTGCCAGCAGTTTGAGCCTAGCAGCTGCGAGAGATACGCAGTATTTT. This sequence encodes CASSLSLAAARDTQYF.

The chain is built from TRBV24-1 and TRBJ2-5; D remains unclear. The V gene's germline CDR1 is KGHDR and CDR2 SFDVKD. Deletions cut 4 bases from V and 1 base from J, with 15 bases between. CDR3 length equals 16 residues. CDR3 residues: CATSELPGFVQETQYF. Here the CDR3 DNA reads TGTGCCACCAGTGAGTTACCCGGATTCGTCCAAGAGACCCAGTACTTC.

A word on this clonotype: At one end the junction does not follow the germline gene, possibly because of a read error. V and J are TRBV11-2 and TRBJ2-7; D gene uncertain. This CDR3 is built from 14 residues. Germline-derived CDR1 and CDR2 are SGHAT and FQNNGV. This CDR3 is CASSLVRESYEQNF. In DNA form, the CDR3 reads TGTGCAAGCAGCTTAGTTAGGGAAAGCTACGAGCAGAACTTC. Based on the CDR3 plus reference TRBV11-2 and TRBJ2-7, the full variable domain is EAGVAQSPRYKIIEKRQSVAFWCNPISGHATLYWYQQILGQGPKLLIQFQNNGVVDDSQLPKDRFSAERLKGVDSTLKIQPAKLEDSAVYLCASSLVRESYEQNFGPGTRLTVT.

As DNA, the CDR3 is TGTGCCACGGAATCCGGGTCAGTGAGTCACGAGCAGTACTTC. It codes for CATESGSVSHEQYF. This chain joins TRBV6-1 and TRBJ2-7, with no clear D. The germline V gene encodes CDR1 MNHNS and CDR2 SASEGT. The V end lost 10 bases, the J end lost 5 bases, and 21 bases lay between the germline ends. The CDR3 is 14 amino acids.

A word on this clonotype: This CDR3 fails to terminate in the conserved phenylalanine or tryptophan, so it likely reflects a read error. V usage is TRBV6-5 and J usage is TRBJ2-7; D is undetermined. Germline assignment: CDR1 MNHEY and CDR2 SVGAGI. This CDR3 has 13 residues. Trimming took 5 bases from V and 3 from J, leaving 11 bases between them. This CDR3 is CASSLRHDYEQYI. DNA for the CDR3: TGTGCCAGCAGTCTCCGACACGACTACGAGCAGTACATC.

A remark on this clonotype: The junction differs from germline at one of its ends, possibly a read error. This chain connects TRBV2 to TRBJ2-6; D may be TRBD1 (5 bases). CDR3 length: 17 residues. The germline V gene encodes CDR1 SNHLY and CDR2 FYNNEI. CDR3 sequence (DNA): TGTGCCAGCAGCCCCATGCGTGAGCTCTCTGGGGCCAACGCCCTGACTTTC. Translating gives CASSPMRELSGANALTF. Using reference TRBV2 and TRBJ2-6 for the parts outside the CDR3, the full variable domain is EPEVTQTPSHQVTQMGQEVILRCVPISNHLYFYWYRQILGQKVEFLVSFYNNEISEKSEIFDDQFSVERPDGSNFTLKIRSTKLEDSAMYFCASSPMRELSGANALTFGAGSRLTVL.

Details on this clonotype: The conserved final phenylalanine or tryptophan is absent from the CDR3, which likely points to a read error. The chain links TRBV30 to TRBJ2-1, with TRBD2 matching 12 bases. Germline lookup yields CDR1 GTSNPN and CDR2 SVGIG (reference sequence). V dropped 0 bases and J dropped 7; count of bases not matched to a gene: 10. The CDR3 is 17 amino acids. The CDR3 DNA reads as TGTGCCTGGAGTGTCTTCGGAACTAGCGGGAGGCCTAATGAGCAGTTCATC. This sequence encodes CAWSVFGTSGRPNEQFI.

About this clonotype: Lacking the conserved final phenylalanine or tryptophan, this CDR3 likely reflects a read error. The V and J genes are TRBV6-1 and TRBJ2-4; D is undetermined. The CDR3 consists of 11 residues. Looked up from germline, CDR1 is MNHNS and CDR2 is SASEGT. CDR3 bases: TGTGCCAGTAGTGAAGGAGACATTCAGTACTTA. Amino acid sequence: CASSEGDIQYL.

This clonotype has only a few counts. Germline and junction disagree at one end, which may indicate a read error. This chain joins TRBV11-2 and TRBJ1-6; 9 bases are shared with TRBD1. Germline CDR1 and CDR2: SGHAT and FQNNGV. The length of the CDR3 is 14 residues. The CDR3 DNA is TGTGCCAACAACTTTCGGACAGGGGAATCACCCCTCCATTTT. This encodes CANNFRTGESPLHF.